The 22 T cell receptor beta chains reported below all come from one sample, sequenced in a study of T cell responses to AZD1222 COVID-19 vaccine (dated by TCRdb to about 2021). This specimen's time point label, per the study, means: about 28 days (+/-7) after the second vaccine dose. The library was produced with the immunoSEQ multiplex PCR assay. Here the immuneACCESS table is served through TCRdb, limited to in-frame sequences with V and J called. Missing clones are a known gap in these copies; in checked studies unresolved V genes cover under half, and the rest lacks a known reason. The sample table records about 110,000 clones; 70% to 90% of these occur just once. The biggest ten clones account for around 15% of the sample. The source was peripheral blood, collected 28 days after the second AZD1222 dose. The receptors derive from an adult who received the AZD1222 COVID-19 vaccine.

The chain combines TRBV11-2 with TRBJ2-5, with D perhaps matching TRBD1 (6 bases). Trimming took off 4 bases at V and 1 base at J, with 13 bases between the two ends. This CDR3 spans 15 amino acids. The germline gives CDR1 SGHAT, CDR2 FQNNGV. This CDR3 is CASSSGQRSQETQYF. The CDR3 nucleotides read TGTGCCAGCAGCTCAGGACAGCGGTCCCAAGAGACCCAGTACTTC.

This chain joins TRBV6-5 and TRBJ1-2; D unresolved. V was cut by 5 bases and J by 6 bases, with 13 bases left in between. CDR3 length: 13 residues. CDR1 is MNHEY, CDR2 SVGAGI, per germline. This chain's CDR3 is CASSINRANGYTF. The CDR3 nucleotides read TGTGCCAGCAGTATCAACCGCGCCAATGGCTACACCTTC.

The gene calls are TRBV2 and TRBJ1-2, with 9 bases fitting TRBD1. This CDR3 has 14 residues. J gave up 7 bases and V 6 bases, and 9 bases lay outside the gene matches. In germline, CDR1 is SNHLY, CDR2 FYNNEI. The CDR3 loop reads CASRAGTGRLGYTF. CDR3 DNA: TGTGCCAGCAGAGCCGGGACAGGGCGTCTTGGCTACACCTTC.

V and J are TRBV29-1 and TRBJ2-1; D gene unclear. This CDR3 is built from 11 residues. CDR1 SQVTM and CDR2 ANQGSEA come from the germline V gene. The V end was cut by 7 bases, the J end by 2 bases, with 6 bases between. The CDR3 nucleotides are TGCAGCGGTAGGACCTACAATGAGCAGTTCTTC. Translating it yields CSGRTYNEQFF.

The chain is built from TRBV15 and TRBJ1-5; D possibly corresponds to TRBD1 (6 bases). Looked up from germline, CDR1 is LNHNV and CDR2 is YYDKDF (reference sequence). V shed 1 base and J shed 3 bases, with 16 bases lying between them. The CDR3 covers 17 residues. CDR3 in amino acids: CATSRGGAGPTNQPQHF. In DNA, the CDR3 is TGTGCCACCAGCAGAGGGGGGGCAGGGCCGACCAATCAGCCCCAGCATTTT.

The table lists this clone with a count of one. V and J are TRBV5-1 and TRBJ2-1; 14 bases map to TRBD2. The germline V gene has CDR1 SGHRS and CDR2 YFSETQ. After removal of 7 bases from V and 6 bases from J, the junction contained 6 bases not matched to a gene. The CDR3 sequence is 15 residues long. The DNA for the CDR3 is TGCGCCAGCCGGGGGACTAGCGGGAGTTCCAATGAGCAGTTCTTC. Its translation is CASRGTSGSSNEQFF. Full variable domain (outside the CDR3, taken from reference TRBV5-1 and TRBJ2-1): KAGVTQTPRYLIKTRGQQVTLSCSPISGHRSVSWYQQTPGQGLQFLFEYFSETQRNKGNFPGRFSGRQFSNSRSEMNVSTLELGDSALYLCASRGTSGSSNEQFFGPGTRLTVL.

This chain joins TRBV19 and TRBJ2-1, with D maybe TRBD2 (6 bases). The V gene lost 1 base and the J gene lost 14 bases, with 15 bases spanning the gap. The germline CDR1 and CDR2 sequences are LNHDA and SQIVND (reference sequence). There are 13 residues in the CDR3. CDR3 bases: TGTGCCAGTAGTATAGCGGGGGTTTCCGGGAAGTTCTTC. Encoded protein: CASSIAGVSGKFF.

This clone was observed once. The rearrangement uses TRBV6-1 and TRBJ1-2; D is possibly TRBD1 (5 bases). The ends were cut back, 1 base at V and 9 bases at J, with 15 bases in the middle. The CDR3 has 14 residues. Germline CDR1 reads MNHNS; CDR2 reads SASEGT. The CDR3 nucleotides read TGTGCCAGCAGTGAAGGAGACAGTCGGGGGAGCTACACCTTC. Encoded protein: CASSEGDSRGSYTF.

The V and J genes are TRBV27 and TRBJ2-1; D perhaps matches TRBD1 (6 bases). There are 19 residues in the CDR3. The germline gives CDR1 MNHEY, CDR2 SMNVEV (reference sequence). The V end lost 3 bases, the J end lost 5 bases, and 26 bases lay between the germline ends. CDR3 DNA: TGTGCCAGCAGTTTTTTTACGACCTTCGGTGGGGGCGCAGACAATGAGCAGTTCTTC. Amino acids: CASSFFTTFGGGADNEQFF.

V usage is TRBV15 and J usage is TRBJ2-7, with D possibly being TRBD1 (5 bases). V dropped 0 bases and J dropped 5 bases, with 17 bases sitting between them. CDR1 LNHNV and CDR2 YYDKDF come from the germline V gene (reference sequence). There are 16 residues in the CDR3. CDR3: CATSRDLRQGGHEQYF. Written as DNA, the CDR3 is TGTGCCACCAGCAGAGATTTGAGGCAGGGTGGCCACGAGCAGTACTTC.

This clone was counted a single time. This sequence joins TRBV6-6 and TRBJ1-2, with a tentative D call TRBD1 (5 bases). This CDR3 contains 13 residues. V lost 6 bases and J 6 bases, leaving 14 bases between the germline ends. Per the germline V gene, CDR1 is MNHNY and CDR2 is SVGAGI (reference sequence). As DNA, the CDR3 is TGTGCCAGCAGACCGGGGGGATTTGATGGCTACACCTTC. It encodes CASRPGGFDGYTF.

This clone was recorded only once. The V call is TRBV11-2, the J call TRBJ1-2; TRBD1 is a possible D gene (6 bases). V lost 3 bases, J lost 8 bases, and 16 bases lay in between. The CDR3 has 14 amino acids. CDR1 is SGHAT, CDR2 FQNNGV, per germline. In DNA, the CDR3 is TGTGCCAGCAGCTTGATGGGGGCTCTCGACGGCTACACCTTC. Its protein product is CASSLMGALDGYTF.

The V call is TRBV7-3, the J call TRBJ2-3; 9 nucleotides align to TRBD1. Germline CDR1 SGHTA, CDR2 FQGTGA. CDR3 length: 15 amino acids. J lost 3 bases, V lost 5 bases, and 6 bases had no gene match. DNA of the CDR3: TGTGCCAGCAGCACCGGACAGGGGAGGACAGATACGCAGTATTTT. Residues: CASSTGQGRTDTQYF. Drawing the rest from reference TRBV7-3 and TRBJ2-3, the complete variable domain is GAGVSQTPSNKVTEKGKYVELRCDPISGHTALYWYRQSLGQGPEFLIYFQGTGAADDSGLPNDRFFAVRPEGSVSTLKIQRTERGDSAVYLCASSTGQGRTDTQYFGPGTRLTVL.

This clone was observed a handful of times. The CDR3 DNA is TGTGCCAGCAGTGAGAGCTCGGGCACCGGGGAGCTGTTTTTT. Its protein is CASSESSGTGELFF. The chain is built from TRBV2 and TRBJ2-2, with D uncertain. The CDR3 has 14 amino acids. CDR1 is SNHLY and CDR2 is FYNNEI in the germline V gene. Trimming stripped 3 bases from V and 4 bases from J, with 9 bases between.

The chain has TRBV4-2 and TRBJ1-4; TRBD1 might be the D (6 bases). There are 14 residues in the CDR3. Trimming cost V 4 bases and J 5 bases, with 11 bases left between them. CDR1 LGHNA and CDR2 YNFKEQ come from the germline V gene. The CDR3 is CASSPTTGNEKLFF. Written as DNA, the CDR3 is TGTGCCAGCAGCCCTACTACAGGGAATGAAAAACTGTTTTTT.

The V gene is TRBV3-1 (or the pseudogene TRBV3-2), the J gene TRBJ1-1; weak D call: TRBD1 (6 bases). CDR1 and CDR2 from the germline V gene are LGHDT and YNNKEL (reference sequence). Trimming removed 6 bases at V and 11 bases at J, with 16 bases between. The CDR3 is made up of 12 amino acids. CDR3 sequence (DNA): TGTGCCAGCAGTCGAGGGCAGGGGTGGGCTTTCTTT. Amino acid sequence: CASSRGQGWAFF.

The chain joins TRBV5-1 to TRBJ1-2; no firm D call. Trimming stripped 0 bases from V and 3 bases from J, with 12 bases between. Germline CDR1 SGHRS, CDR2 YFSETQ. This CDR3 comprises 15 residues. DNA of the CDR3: TGCGCCAGCAGCTTGGGGCTTTCGGTATACTATGGCTACACCTTC. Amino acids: CASSLGLSVYYGYTF.

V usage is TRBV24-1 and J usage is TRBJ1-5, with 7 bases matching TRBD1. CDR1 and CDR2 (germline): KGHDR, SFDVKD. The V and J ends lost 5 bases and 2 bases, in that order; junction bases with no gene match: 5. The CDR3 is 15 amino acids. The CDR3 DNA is TGTGCCACCAGTGGTACAACAGGGGGCAATCAGCCCCAGCATTTT. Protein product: CATSGTTGGNQPQHF.

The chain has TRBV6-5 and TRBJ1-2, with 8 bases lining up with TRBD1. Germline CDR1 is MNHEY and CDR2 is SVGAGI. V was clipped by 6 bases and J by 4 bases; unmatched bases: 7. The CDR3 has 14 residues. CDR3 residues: CASSETGESYGYTF. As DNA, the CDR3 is TGTGCCAGCAGCGAGACAGGGGAGAGCTATGGCTACACCTTC.

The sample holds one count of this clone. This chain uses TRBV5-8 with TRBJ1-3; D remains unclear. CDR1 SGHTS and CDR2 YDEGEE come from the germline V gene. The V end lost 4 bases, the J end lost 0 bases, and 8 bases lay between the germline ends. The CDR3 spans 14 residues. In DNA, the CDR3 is TGTGCCAGCAGCCGGGGAAGCTCTGGAAACACCATATATTTT. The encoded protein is CASSRGSSGNTIYF.

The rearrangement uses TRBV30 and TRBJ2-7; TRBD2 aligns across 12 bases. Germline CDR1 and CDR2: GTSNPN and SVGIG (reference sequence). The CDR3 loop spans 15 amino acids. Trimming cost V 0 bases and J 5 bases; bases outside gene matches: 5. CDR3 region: CAWSVWTSGIHEQYF. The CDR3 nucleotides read TGTGCCTGGAGTGTTTGGACTAGCGGGATCCACGAGCAGTACTTC.

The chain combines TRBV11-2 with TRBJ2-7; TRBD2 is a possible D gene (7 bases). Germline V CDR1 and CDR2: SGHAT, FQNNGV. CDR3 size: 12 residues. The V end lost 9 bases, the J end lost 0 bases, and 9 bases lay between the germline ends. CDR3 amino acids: CASRGASYEQYF. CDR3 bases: TGTGCCAGTCGGGGGGCCTCCTACGAGCAGTACTTC.